The 23 T cell receptor beta chains reported below all come from one sample, sequenced in a study of human T cells and chemical hapten exposure. In TCRdb, the RACE reads were re-called with MiXCR into one record per CDR3 protein. The sample gives nearly 80,000 distinct CDR3 sequences, 10% of which show up once; approximately 1.5% is in the top ten. Specified time point: patch test 1, 2 weeks after DPC sensitization. The treatment is: therapeutic diphenylcyclopropenone sensitization with weekly scalp DPC. Sequenced here: whole blood, sampled in connection with sensitization to the hapten diphenylcyclopropenone (DPC). These receptors were collected from a woman aged 45-60 years with alopecia areata. Some clones in this sample may be carry-over from other donors' samples.

V usage is TRBV20-1 and J usage is TRBJ1-2, with 7 bases aligning to TRBD1. The J segment lost 8 bases and the V segment lost 3 bases, leaving 6 bases of the junction unmatched. Looked up from germline, CDR1 is DFQATT and CDR2 is SNEGSKA (reference sequence). This CDR3 has 12 amino acids. As DNA, the CDR3 is TGCAGTGCTAGCCAGGGACAGCGGGGCTACACCTTC. Translation gives CSASQGQRGYTF.

This chain connects TRBV20-1 to TRBJ2-3; D possibly corresponds to TRBD2 (6 bases). The ends were cut back, 0 bases at V and 1 base at J, with 11 bases in the middle. This CDR3 is built from 15 residues. In germline, CDR1 is DFQATT, CDR2 SNEGSKA (reference sequence). CDR3 in amino acids: CSARDRRDGTDTQYF. CDR3 coding DNA: TGCAGTGCTAGAGATAGGAGGGACGGCACAGATACGCAGTATTTT.

This clonotype appeared a few times. CDR3 sequence (DNA): TGCAGCGCTGGGGGCGGGACGATCTACAATGAGCAGTTCTTC. Amino acids: CSAGGGTIYNEQFF. The chain joins TRBV29-1 to TRBJ2-1; D is tentatively TRBD1 or TRBD2 (6 bases each). Trimming removed 7 bases from V and 3 bases from J, with 16 bases in between. Germline CDR1 reads SQVTM; CDR2 reads ANQGSEA. The CDR3 contains 14 residues.

This clonotype has a handful of counts. This chain links TRBV9 with TRBJ2-1; 9 bases are a match to TRBD1. The CDR3 length is 18 residues. J lost 4 bases, V lost 4 bases, and 15 bases had no gene match. Germline assignment: CDR1 SGDLS and CDR2 YYNGEE. CDR3 residues: CASSLRTGAQTGYNEQFF. The CDR3 nucleotides read TGTGCCAGCAGCTTACGGACAGGGGCCCAGACGGGGTACAATGAGCAGTTCTTC.

This clonotype was recorded many times. V gene TRBV20-1 combines with J gene TRBJ2-1, with 7 bases that match TRBD2. The J segment lost 8 bases and the V segment lost 0 bases, leaving 10 bases of the junction unmatched. The germline gives CDR1 DFQATT, CDR2 SNEGSKA (reference sequence). The CDR3 sequence is 15 residues long. The CDR3 sequence is CSARDQTSQLDEQFF. As DNA, the CDR3 is TGCAGTGCTAGAGATCAGACTAGCCAACTCGATGAGCAGTTCTTC.

V is TRBV18 and J is TRBJ2-3; no reliable D call. This CDR3 spans 14 amino acids. CDR1 and CDR2 (germline): KGHSH, LQKENI. Trimming took 0 bases from V and 1 from J, leaving 5 bases between them. The CDR3 loop reads CASSPPSGTDTQYF. DNA of the CDR3: TGTGCCAGCTCACCACCGTCCGGCACAGATACGCAGTATTTT.

CDR3: CASSLTGYVFTSGRRSEQFF. Here the CDR3 DNA reads TGTGCCAGCAGCTTAACCGGGTACGTTTTTACTAGCGGGAGAAGAAGTGAGCAGTTCTTC. This chain joins TRBV11-2 and TRBJ2-1; the match to TRBD2 covers 11 bases. The CDR3 contains 20 residues. CDR1 and CDR2 from the germline V gene are SGHAT and FQNNGV. Trimming at V came to 2 bases and at J to 9 bases, leaving 21 bases not matched to a gene.

This chain links TRBV6-5 with TRBJ2-1; D gene uncertain. Germline CDR1 is MNHEY and CDR2 is SVGAGI. The CDR3 sequence is 16 residues long. Trimming removed 0 bases at V and 2 bases at J, with 11 bases between. Here the CDR3 reads CASSYSGRFPYNEQFF. The CDR3 DNA reads TGTGCCAGCAGTTACTCGGGTCGGTTTCCCTACAATGAGCAGTTCTTC.

This clonotype was picked up a small number of times. V and J are TRBV6-1 and TRBJ1-5; D gene ambiguous. Trimming removed 1 base from V and 0 bases from J, with 7 bases in between. CDR3 length equals 15 residues. Germline V gene data show CDR1 as MNHNS and CDR2 as SASEGT. This chain's CDR3 is CASSEGGYSNQPQHF. The CDR3 nucleotides are TGTGCCAGCAGTGAAGGGGGATATAGCAATCAGCCCCAGCATTTT.

This clonotype turned up a few times. The rearrangement uses TRBV11-2 and TRBJ1-6; D not certain. The CDR3 has 15 amino acids. V lost 4 bases and J lost 4, with 11 bases in between. Germline CDR1 reads SGHAT; CDR2 reads FQNNGV. The chain's CDR3 is CASSSPTGYNSPLHF. CDR3 bases: TGTGCCAGCAGCTCCCCGACTGGGTATAATTCACCCCTCCACTTT. Together with reference TRBV11-2 and TRBJ1-6, the CDR3 gives the full variable domain: EAGVAQSPRYKIIEKRQSVAFWCNPISGHATLYWYQQILGQGPKLLIQFQNNGVVDDSQLPKDRFSAERLKGVDSTLKIQPAKLEDSAVYLCASSSPTGYNSPLHFGNGTRLTVT.

This clonotype was found a few times. This chain uses TRBV11-1 with TRBJ1-1; D is uncertain. From germline, CDR1 is SGHAT and CDR2 FQDESV (reference sequence). CDR3 length: 13 amino acids. Trimming shortened V by 2 bases and J by 4 bases, and 8 bases separated the two germline ends. CDR3 sequence (DNA): TGTGCCAGCAGCTTACAACAACCCACTGAAGCTTTCTTT. This sequence encodes CASSLQQPTEAFF.

In this sample, this clonotype turned up many times. CDR3 nucleotides: TGCAGTGCTAGAGGTACAGGGGGCAGCTATGGCTACACCTTC. Protein product: CSARGTGGSYGYTF. V gene TRBV20-1 combines with J gene TRBJ1-2, with 9 nucleotides matching TRBD1. The CDR3 is 14 amino acids. Germline V gene data show CDR1 as DFQATT and CDR2 as SNEGSKA (reference sequence). Losses at the gene ends were 1 base for V and 4 bases for J; bases not matched to a gene: 4.

There are many counts of this clonotype. The chain has TRBV5-1 and TRBJ2-4; 9 bases match TRBD2. V lost 4 bases to trimming and J lost 2 bases; unmatched junction nucleotides: 4. Germline CDR1 SGHRS, CDR2 YFSETQ. The CDR3 totals 15 residues. The CDR3 region is CASSGGLATKNIQYF. The DNA for the CDR3 is TGCGCCAGCAGCGGGGGACTAGCAACCAAAAACATTCAGTACTTC.

V and J are TRBV29-1 and TRBJ2-5; 11 nucleotides agree with TRBD2. Germline CDR1 is SQVTM and CDR2 is ANQGSEA. The CDR3 has 15 residues. The J segment lost 4 bases and the V segment lost 4 bases, leaving 8 bases of the junction unmatched. Here the CDR3 DNA reads TGCAGCGTTGTGGCGCTAGCGGGAGGCCCAGAGACCCAGTACTTC. Residues: CSVVALAGGPETQYF.

This clonotype was detected ten times or more. This chain joins TRBV7-2 and TRBJ2-1; a weak D match, TRBD1 (8 bases). Germline V gene data show CDR1 as SGHTA and CDR2 as FQGNSA. The V gene lost 3 bases and the J gene lost 4 bases, with 13 bases spanning the gap. The CDR3 spans 15 residues. CDR3 in amino acids: CASSFDRGGYNEQFF. The CDR3 DNA is TGTGCCAGCAGCTTCGACAGGGGAGGGTACAATGAGCAGTTCTTC.

The gene calls are TRBV7-8 and TRBJ2-6; D gene uncertain. The germline gives CDR1 SGHVS, CDR2 FQNEAQ. There are 15 residues in the CDR3. Trimming left V 5 bases short and J 0 bases short, with 8 bases between. CDR3 coding DNA: TGTGCCAGCAGCCTAGGAGCCTCTGGGGCCAACGTCCTGACTTTC. It specifies CASSLGASGANVLTF.

There are many counts of this clonotype. The chain joins TRBV18 to TRBJ2-7; the D gene is possibly TRBD1 (5 bases). Germline V gene data show CDR1 as KGHSH and CDR2 as LQKENI. V was clipped by 3 bases and J by 3 bases, with 9 bases between them. This CDR3 has 13 residues. The CDR3 sequence is CASSPGHNYEQYF. CDR3 in DNA: TGTGCCAGCTCACCGGGGCACAACTACGAGCAGTACTTC.

The rearrangement uses TRBV20-1 and TRBJ1-1, with D hard to call. The germline CDR1 and CDR2 sequences are DFQATT and SNEGSKA (reference sequence). V was shortened by 4 bases and J by 4 bases, with 1 base between the two germline ends. The CDR3 covers 9 residues. CDR3 bases: TGCAGTGCTACCACTGAAGCTTTCTTT. Translated, it gives CSATTEAFF.

This chain uses TRBV29-1 with TRBJ2-3, with 10 bases matching TRBD2. Germline lookup yields CDR1 SQVTM and CDR2 ANQGSEA. The CDR3 is 15 residues long. J lost 6 bases, V lost 6 bases, and 12 bases had no gene match. CDR3 amino acids: CSVGTSEGRADTQYF. The DNA of the CDR3 is TGCAGCGTCGGGACTAGCGAGGGCCGAGCTGATACGCAGTATTTT.

This clonotype has more than one count but fewer than ten. V is TRBV4-2 and J is TRBJ2-1, with TRBD2 identical over 13 bases. V dropped 4 bases and J dropped 8; count of bases not matched to a gene: 5. The CDR3 contains 15 residues. Per the germline V gene, CDR1 is LGHNA and CDR2 is YNFKEQ. CDR3 DNA sequence: TGTGCCAGCAGCCTTGGGACTAGCGGGATCTATGAGCAGTTCTTC. Translated: CASSLGTSGIYEQFF.

This clonotype was seen more than once but under ten times. This rearrangement joins TRBV5-1 to TRBJ1-4; 9 nucleotides line up with TRBD1. Germline loops: CDR1 SGHRS, CDR2 YFSETQ. The trim removed 10 bases at V and 0 bases at J, leaving 16 bases unmatched. This CDR3 contains 18 residues. CDR3 DNA: TGCGCCGCCCCTACACAGGGGGCAAGGGCTACAACTAATGAAAAACTGTTTTTT. The encoded protein is CAAPTQGARATTNEKLFF.

V is TRBV7-9 and J is TRBJ2-5; 7 nucleotides agree with TRBD1. CDR3 length equals 13 residues. V lost 8 bases and J lost 0; bases outside the gene matches: 3. CDR1 and CDR2 from the germline V gene are SEHNR and FQNEAQ (reference sequence). The CDR3 loop reads CASHRGHQETQYF. In DNA form, the CDR3 reads TGTGCCAGCCACAGGGGCCACCAAGAGACCCAGTACTTC.

The table lists this clonotype with a few counts. The chain employs TRBV10-2 and TRBJ2-3; no reliable D call. The CDR3 runs to 10 residues. Germline CDR1 WSHSY, CDR2 SAAADI. V was clipped by 8 bases and J by 3 bases, with 3 bases between them. The CDR3 loop is CASRTDTQYF. For the CDR3, the DNA is TGCGCCAGCCGGACAGATACGCAGTATTTT.